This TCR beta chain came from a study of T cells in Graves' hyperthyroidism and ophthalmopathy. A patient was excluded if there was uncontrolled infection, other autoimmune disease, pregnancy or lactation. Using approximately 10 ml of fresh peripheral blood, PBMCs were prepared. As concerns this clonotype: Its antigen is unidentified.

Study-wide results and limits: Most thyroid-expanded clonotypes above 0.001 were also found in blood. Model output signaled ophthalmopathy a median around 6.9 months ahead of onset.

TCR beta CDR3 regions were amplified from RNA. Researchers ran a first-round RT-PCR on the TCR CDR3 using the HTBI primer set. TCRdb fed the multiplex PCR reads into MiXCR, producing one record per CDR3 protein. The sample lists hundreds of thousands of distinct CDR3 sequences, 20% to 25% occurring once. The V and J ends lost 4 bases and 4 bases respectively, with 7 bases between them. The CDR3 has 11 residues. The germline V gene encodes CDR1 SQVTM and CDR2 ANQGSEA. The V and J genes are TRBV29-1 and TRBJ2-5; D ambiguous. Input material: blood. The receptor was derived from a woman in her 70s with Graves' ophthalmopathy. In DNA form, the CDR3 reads TGCAGCGTTGCCCGAGTAGAGACCCAGTACTTC. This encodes CSVARVETQYF.